Given below is one TCR beta chain in context. The data originate from a study of T cell changes during pregnancy in multiple sclerosis. Sequenced by immunoSEQ multiplex PCR; TCRdb stores in-frame clones only, minus some. The sample contains tens of thousands of clones, 80% to 95% of which appear only once. The TCR sequence derives from a female donor in good health, enrolled as a control in a pregnancy study. The sequences come from peripheral blood, collected in the third trimester of pregnancy.

The CDR3 protein is CASSLKVGGYEQYF. Written as DNA, the CDR3 is TGTGCCAGCAGCTTAAAGGTGGGAGGCTACGAGCAGTACTTC. The genes are TRBV7-6 and TRBJ2-7, with D tentatively TRBD2 (6 bases). V dropped 2 bases and J dropped 3 bases, with 11 bases sitting between them. The CDR3 runs to 14 residues. Per germline, CDR1 SGHVS and CDR2 FNYEAQ.